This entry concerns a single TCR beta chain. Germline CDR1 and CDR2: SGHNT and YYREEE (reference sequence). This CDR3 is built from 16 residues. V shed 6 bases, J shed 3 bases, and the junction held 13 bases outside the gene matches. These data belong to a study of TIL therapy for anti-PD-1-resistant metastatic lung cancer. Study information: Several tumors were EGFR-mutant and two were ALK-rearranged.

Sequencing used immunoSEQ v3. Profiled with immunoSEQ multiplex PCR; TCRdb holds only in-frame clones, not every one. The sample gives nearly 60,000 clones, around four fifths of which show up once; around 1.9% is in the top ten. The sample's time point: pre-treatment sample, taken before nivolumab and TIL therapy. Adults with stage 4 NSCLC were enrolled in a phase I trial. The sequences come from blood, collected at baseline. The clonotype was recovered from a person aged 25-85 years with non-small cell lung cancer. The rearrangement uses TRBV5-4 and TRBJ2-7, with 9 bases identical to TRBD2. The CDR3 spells CASTSSASGTHYEQYF. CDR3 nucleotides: TGTGCCAGCACGTCGTCGGCTAGCGGGACGCACTACGAGCAGTACTTC.